Below, 19 T cell receptor beta chains from the same sample are listed, as sequenced in a study of blood T cells in healthy people across ages. Then a second PCR, running roughly 7 to 12 cycles, was carried out with a sample-barcoded 5' primer and a J-beta primer mix. TCRdb re-derived calls from the 5' RACE reads in MiXCR, one entry per CDR3 protein. The sample consists of over 1,300,000 distinct CDR3 sequences, approximately 59% of them appearing once. The sequenced sample was blood. Receptor source: a man between 18 and 29 years old in good health.

This chain uses TRBV2 with TRBJ2-5; D is perhaps TRBD1 or TRBD2 (5 bases each). The CDR3 covers 17 residues. Germline V gene lookup returns CDR1 SNHLY and CDR2 FYNNEI. Trimming pared 7 bases from V and 1 base from J, leaving 22 bases between. The DNA for the CDR3 is TGTGCCAGCACCATTCCCGGGACCGGAGCACCCCAAGAGACCCAGTACTTC. Its translation: CASTIPGTGAPQETQYF.

In this sample, this clonotype turned up a few times. The chain carries TRBV7-6 and TRBJ1-5, with 9 nucleotides matching TRBD1. The CDR3 is 14 amino acids. Per the germline V gene, CDR1 is SGHVS and CDR2 is FNYEAQ. V dropped 6 bases and J dropped 7; count of bases not matched to a gene: 7. The CDR3 region is CASSSGTGIQPQHF. CDR3 nucleotide sequence: TGTGCCAGCAGTTCCGGGACAGGGATCCAGCCCCAGCATTTT. The variable domain in full, with the rest retrieved from reference TRBV7-6 and TRBJ1-5, is GAGVSQSPRYKVTKRGQDVALRCDPISGHVSLYWYRQALGQGPEFLTYFNYEAQQDKSGLPNDRFSAERPEGSISTLTIQRTEQRDSAMYRCASSSGTGIQPQHFGDGTRLSIL.

The chain couples TRBV3-1 to TRBJ1-6, with D hard to call. The CDR3 has 14 residues. Per germline, CDR1 LGHDT and CDR2 YNNKEL (reference sequence). Trimming took off 4 bases at V and 12 bases at J, with 16 bases between the two ends. The CDR3 protein is CASSRGGPERPLHF. The CDR3 DNA is TGTGCCAGCAGCCGGGGAGGGCCAGAGAGACCCCTCCACTTT.

The genes are TRBV5-1 and TRBJ2-6; tentatively, D is TRBD1 (5 bases). V gave up 2 bases and J gave up 1 base, with 10 bases separating them. The CDR3 loop spans 16 amino acids. CDR1 and CDR2 from the germline V gene are SGHRS and YFSETQ. This CDR3 is CASSLPQGSGANVLTF. The CDR3 DNA sequence: TGCGCCAGCAGCTTACCCCAGGGTTCTGGGGCCAACGTCCTGACTTTC.

Details on this clonotype: It may be a read error: a sequence one base away is much more abundant. The chain is built from TRBV3-1 and TRBJ2-1; 7 bases are a match to TRBD2. Germline loops: CDR1 LGHDT, CDR2 YNNKEL (reference sequence). This CDR3 spans 15 amino acids. Trimming cost V 5 bases and J 10 bases; bases outside gene matches: 14. CDR3 coding DNA: TGTGCCAGCAGCGGGGGACGAGCGGGGTCCCACGAGCAGTTCTTC. This translates into CASSGGRAGSHEQFF.

The chain employs TRBV10-3 and TRBJ1-2, with 9 bases that match TRBD1. Losses at the gene ends were 6 bases for V and 6 bases for J; bases not matched to a gene: 11. Germline CDR1 reads ENHRY; CDR2 reads SYGVKD. This CDR3 has 15 amino acids. In DNA, the CDR3 is TGTGCCATCAGGTCCCCGGGACAGGGACTGGATGGCTACACCTTC. Protein: CAIRSPGQGLDGYTF.

DNA of the CDR3: TGTGCCAGCAGTAGGGCAGTAGCGGGGGACAATGAGCAGTTCTTC. This sequence encodes CASSRAVAGDNEQFF. This chain joins TRBV25-1 and TRBJ2-1; the match to TRBD2 covers 9 bases. The CDR3 loop spans 15 amino acids. V shed 5 bases and J 5 bases; nucleotides not matched to a gene: 7. Germline CDR1 and CDR2: MGHDK and SYGVNS.

The V and J genes are TRBV21-1 and TRBJ1-5. TRBV21-1 is reported as a pseudogene. The CDR3 totals 17 residues. CDR3 DNA sequence: TGTGCCAGCAGCCCCGGGTCTTGGGAGGGGGGCAATCAGCCCCAGCATTTT. It codes for CASSPGSWEGGNQPQHF.

The J gene is TRBJ1-2, the V gene TRBV10-3; 9 nucleotides align to TRBD1. Trimming removed 8 bases from V and 1 base from J; junction bases left unmatched: 8. Germline CDR1 ENHRY, CDR2 SYGVKD. This CDR3 comprises 15 residues. CDR3 sequence: CAIDVGQGYNYGYTF. In nucleotides, the CDR3 is TGTGCCATCGACGTAGGACAGGGGTATAACTATGGCTACACCTTC.

This rearrangement joins TRBV5-5 to TRBJ2-7; D may be TRBD1 (5 bases). Germline CDR1 is SGHKS and CDR2 is YYEKEE (reference sequence). The CDR3 sequence is 14 residues long. V was cut by 1 base and J by 2 bases, with 10 bases left in between. This CDR3 is CASSLHRNTYEQYF. The CDR3 DNA reads TGTGCCAGCAGCTTGCACAGGAACACCTACGAGCAGTACTTC.

CDR3 sequence: CASSQFGADEQFF. The CDR3 region has the DNA TGCGCCAGCAGCCAATTCGGGGCCGATGAGCAGTTCTTC. V and J are TRBV4-1 and TRBJ2-1; D possibly uses TRBD1 or TRBD2 (5 bases each). This CDR3 has 13 amino acids. V dropped 2 bases and J dropped 8 bases, with 10 bases sitting between them. CDR1 is MGHRA, CDR2 YSYEKL, per germline.

V is TRBV24-1 and J is TRBJ2-2; a possible D gene is TRBD2 (6 bases). Germline lookup yields CDR1 KGHDR and CDR2 SFDVKD. V lost 5 bases to trimming and J lost 5 bases, with 20 bases between them. The CDR3 covers 17 residues. CDR3 coding DNA: TGTGCCACCAGTGGTCCACCGGGACTGACAAGAACCGGGGAGCTGTTTTTT. It encodes CATSGPPGLTRTGELFF.

A single count supports this clonotype. Germline and junction disagree at one end, which may indicate a read error. The CDR3 bases are TGTGCCGGCAGGGAAGGGACAGCTGGGGCCAACGTCCTGACTTTC. It specifies CAGREGTAGANVLTF. The V call is TRBV28, the J call TRBJ2-6; 7 bases match TRBD1. Germline V lookup: CDR1 MDHEN, CDR2 SYDVKM. This CDR3 is 15 amino acids long.

The chain carries TRBV20-1 and TRBJ2-3, with 15 bases lining up with TRBD2. The V and J ends lost 6 bases and 1 base, in that order; junction bases with no gene match: 5. This CDR3 comprises 16 residues. Looked up from germline, CDR1 is DFQATT and CDR2 is SNEGSKA (reference sequence). CDR3 DNA sequence: TGCAGTGCAGCGCGGACTAGCGGGGGGGGCACAGATACGCAGTATTTT. Residues: CSAARTSGGGTDTQYF.

V usage is TRBV4-2 and J usage is TRBJ2-7, with D maybe TRBD1 (6 bases). From germline, CDR1 is LGHNA and CDR2 YNFKEQ. The CDR3 totals 15 residues. Trimming shortened V by 1 base and J by 2 bases, and 12 bases separated the two germline ends. CDR3 DNA sequence: TGTGCCAGCAGCCAAGGACAGGTTTTTGCCTACGAGCAGTACTTC. Its translation is CASSQGQVFAYEQYF.

The chain has TRBV5-5 and TRBJ1-5; the D is unclear. Germline CDR1 is SGHKS and CDR2 is YYEKEE (reference sequence). Between the trimmed V and J ends, which lost 1 base and 0 bases, there was a span of 17 bases. The CDR3 has 18 amino acids. For the CDR3, the DNA is TGTGCCAGCAGCTTGACCGGGCCCCTTCGTGATAGCAATCAGCCCCAGCATTTT. Encoded protein: CASSLTGPLRDSNQPQHF.

The chain joins TRBV2 to TRBJ1-2; D remains ambiguous. The germline gives CDR1 SNHLY, CDR2 FYNNEI. The CDR3 is made up of 15 amino acids. V was cut by 2 bases and J by 5 bases, with 15 bases left in between. The CDR3 DNA reads as TGTGCCAGCAGTGAATCGGGCTCAATGAGTTATGGCTACACCTTC. Translated: CASSESGSMSYGYTF.

The rearrangement joins TRBV30 to TRBJ1-1; TRBD1 might be the D (5 bases). V was cut by 5 bases and J by 0 bases, with 10 bases left in between. The germline CDR1 and CDR2 sequences are GTSNPN and SVGIG (reference sequence). The CDR3 spans 13 residues. The CDR3 spells CAWQRGVNTEAFF. In DNA form, the CDR3 reads TGTGCCTGGCAAAGGGGTGTGAACACTGAAGCTTTCTTT.

The chain has TRBV11-2 and TRBJ2-6, with D uncertain. With 6 bases removed from V and 0 bases from J, the gap between germline ends came to 18 bases. CDR1 SGHAT and CDR2 FQNNGV come from the germline V gene. The CDR3 consists of 18 residues. CDR3 bases: TGTGCCAGCAGGAGAAGTGGGGTCCCCTTCTCTGGGGCCAACGTCCTGACTTTC. It translates to CASRRSGVPFSGANVLTF.